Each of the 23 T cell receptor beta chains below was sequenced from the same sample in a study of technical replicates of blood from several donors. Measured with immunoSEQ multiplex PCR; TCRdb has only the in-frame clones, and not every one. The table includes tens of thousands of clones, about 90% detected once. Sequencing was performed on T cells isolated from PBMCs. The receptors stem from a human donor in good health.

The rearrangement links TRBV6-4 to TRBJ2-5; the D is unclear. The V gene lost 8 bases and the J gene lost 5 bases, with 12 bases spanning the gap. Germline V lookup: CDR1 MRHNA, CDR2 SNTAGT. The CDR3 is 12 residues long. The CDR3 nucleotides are TGTGCCAGCCGGTTATTTCCGGAGACCCAGTACTTC. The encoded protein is CASRLFPETQYF.

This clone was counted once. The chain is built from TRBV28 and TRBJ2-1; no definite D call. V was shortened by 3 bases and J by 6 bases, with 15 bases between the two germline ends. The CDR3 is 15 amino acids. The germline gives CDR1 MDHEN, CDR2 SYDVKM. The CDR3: CASSLGPARGNEQFF. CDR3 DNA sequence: TGTGCCAGCAGTTTGGGTCCGGCGCGAGGCAATGAGCAGTTCTTC. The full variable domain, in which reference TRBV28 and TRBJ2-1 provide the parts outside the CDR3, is DVKVTQSSRYLVKRTGEKVFLECVQDMDHENMFWYRQDPGLGLRLIYFSYDVKMKEKGDIPEGYSVSREKKERFSLILESASTNQTSMYLCASSLGPARGNEQFFGPGTRLTVL.

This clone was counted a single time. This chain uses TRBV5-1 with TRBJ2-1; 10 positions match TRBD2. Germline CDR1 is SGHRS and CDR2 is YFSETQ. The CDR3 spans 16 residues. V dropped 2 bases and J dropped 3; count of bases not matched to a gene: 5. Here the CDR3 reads CASSFLAGENYNEQFF. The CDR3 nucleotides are TGCGCCAGCAGCTTCCTAGCGGGAGAAAACTACAATGAGCAGTTCTTC.

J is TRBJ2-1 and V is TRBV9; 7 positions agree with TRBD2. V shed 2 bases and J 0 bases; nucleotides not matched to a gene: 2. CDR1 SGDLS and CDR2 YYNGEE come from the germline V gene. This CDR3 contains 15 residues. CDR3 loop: CASSVRDYSYNEQFF. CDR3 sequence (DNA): TGTGCCAGCAGCGTCCGGGACTACTCCTACAATGAGCAGTTCTTC.

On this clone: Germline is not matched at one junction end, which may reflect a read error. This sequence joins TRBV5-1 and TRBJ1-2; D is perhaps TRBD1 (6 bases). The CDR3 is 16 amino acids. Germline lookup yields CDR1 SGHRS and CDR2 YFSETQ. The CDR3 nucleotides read TGCGCCAGCAGCCTGTCTCCCGCAGGGGCTAAGTATGGCTACACCTTC. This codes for CASSLSPAGAKYGYTF.

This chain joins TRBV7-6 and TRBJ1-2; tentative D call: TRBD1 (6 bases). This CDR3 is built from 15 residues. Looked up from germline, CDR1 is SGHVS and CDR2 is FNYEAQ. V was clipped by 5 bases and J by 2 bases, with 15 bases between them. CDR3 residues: CASSPDGRGNYGYTF. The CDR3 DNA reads TGTGCCAGCAGCCCGGACGGGAGGGGGAACTATGGCTACACCTTC.

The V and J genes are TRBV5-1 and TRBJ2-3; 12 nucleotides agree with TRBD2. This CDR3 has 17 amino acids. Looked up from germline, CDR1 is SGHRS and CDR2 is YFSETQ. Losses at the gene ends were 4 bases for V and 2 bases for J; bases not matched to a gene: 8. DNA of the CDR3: TGCGCCAGCAGCCTACAACGGACTAGCGGGAACACAGATACGCAGTATTTT. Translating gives CASSLQRTSGNTDTQYF.

The CDR3 protein is CASSINSGAPNTGELFF. The DNA for the CDR3 is TGTGCCAGCAGCATCAATAGCGGGGCTCCGAACACCGGGGAGCTGTTTTTT. This rearrangement joins TRBV9 to TRBJ2-2, with 8 positions matching TRBD2. Germline V gene data show CDR1 as SGDLS and CDR2 as YYNGEE. The CDR3 length is 17 residues. Trimming cost V 4 bases and J 0 bases; bases outside gene matches: 8.

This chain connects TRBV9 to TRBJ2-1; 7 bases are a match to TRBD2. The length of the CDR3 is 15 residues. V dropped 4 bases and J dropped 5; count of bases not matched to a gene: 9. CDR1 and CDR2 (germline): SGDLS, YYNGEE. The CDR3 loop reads CASSIRDYPNNEQFF. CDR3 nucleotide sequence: TGTGCCAGCAGCATCCGGGACTACCCTAACAATGAGCAGTTCTTC.

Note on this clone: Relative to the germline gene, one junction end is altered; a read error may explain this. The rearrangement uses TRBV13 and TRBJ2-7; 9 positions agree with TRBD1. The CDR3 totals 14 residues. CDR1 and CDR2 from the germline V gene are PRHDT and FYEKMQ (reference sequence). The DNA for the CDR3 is TGTGCCAGCAGCTTAGAAGGACGTTTTGGACAGGGGCAGTTC. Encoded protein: CASSLEGRFGQGQF.

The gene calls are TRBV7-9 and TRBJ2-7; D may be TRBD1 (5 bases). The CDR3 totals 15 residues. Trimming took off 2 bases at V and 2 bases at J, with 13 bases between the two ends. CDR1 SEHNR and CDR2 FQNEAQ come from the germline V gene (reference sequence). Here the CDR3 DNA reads TGTGCCAGCAGCTTAATGGCCGACAGCACCTACGAGCAGTACTTC. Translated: CASSLMADSTYEQYF.

This CDR3 reads CASRSLPSGANVLTF. CDR3 bases: TGTGCCAGCAGGAGTCTACCTTCTGGGGCCAACGTCCTGACTTTC. V and J are TRBV7-9 and TRBJ2-6, with D uncertain. Germline CDR1 and CDR2: SEHNR and FQNEAQ (reference sequence). The CDR3 contains 15 residues. The V end lost 6 bases, the J end lost 1 base, and 10 bases lay between the germline ends. The entire variable domain, with the rest obtained from reference TRBV7-9 and TRBJ2-6, is as follows: DTGVSQNPRHKITKRGQNVTFRCDPISEHNRLYWYRQTLGQGPEFLTYFQNEAQLEKSRLLSDRFSAERPKGSFSTLEIQRTEQGDSAMYLCASRSLPSGANVLTFGAGSRLTVL.

CDR3 sequence: CASSSSGHNTEAFF. DNA of the CDR3: TGCGCCAGCAGCTCCTCGGGACACAACACTGAAGCTTTCTTT. V and J are TRBV5-1 and TRBJ1-1, with D maybe TRBD1 (6 bases). With 3 bases removed from V and 2 bases from J, the gap between germline ends came to 11 bases. Germline CDR1 is SGHRS and CDR2 is YFSETQ. CDR3 length equals 14 residues.

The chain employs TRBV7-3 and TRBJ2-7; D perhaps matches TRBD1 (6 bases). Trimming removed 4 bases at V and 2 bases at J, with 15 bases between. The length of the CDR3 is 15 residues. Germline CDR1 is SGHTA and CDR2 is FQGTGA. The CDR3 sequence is CASSSDGTRTYEQYF. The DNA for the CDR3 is TGTGCCAGCAGCTCAGACGGGACACGGACCTACGAGCAGTACTTC.

The CDR3 loop reads CASSLLSREVNTEAFF. In nucleotides, the CDR3 is TGTGCCAGCAGCTTGCTCAGCAGGGAGGTGAACACTGAAGCTTTCTTT. This chain uses TRBV5-6 with TRBJ1-1; D is perhaps TRBD1 (5 bases). Germline V CDR1 and CDR2: SGHDT, YYEEEE. CDR3 length equals 16 residues. Trimming cost V 1 base and J 0 bases, with 13 bases left between them.

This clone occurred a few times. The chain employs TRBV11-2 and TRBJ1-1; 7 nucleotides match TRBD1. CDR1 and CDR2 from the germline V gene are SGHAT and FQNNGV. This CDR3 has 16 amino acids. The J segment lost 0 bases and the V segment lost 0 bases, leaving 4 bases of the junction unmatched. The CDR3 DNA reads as TGTGCCAGCAGCTTAGATACAGGGGTAGTGAACACTGAAGCTTTCTTT. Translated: CASSLDTGVVNTEAFF.

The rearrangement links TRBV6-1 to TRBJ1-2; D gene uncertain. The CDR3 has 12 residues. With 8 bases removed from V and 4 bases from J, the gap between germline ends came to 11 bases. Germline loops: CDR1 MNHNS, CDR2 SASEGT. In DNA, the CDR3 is TGTGCCAGCCGAGAGGCAAGCTATGGCTACACCTTC. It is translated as CASREASYGYTF.

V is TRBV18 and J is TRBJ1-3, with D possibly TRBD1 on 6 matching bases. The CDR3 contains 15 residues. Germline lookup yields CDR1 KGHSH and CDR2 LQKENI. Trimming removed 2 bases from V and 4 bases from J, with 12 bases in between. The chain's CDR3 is CASSPRGLNGNTIYF. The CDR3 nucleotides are TGTGCCAGCTCACCAAGGGGGTTAAACGGAAACACCATATATTTT.

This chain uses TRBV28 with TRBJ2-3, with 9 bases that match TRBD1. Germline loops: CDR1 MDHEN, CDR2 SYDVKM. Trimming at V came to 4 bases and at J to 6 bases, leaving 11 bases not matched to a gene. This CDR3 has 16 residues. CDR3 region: CASSYGIGTGLDTQYF. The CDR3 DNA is TGTGCCAGCAGTTACGGTATAGGGACAGGGCTGGATACGCAGTATTTT.

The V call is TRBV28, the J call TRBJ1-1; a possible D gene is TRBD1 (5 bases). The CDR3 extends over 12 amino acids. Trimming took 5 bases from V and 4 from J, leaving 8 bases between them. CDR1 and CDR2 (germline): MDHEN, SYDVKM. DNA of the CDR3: TGTGCCAGCAGTAAGGGGCGCACTGAAGCTTTCTTT. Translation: CASSKGRTEAFF.

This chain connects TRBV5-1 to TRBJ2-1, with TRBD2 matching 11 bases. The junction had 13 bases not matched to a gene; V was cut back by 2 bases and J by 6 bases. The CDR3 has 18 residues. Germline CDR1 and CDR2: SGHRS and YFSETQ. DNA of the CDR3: TGCGCCAGCAGCTTTGGACTAGCGGGCCTAAGTCTAGGCAATGAGCAGTTCTTC. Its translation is CASSFGLAGLSLGNEQFF. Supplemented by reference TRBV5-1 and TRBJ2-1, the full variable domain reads KAGVTQTPRYLIKTRGQQVTLSCSPISGHRSVSWYQQTPGQGLQFLFEYFSETQRNKGNFPGRFSGRQFSNSRSEMNVSTLELGDSALYLCASSFGLAGLSLGNEQFFGPGTRLTVL.

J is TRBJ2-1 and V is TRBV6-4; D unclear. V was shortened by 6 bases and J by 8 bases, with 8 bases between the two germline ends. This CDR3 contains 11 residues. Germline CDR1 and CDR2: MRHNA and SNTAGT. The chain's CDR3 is CASRGPHEQFF. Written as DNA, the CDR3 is TGTGCCAGCAGGGGCCCTCATGAGCAGTTCTTC.

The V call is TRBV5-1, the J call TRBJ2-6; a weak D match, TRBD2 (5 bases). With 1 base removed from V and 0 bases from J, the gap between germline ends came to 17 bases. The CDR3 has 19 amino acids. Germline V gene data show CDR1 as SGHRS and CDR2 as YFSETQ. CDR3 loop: CASSLRGNGLISGANVLTF. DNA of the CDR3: TGCGCCAGCAGCTTGAGAGGAAACGGACTGATCTCTGGGGCCAACGTCCTGACTTTC. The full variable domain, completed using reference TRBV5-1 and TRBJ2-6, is KAGVTQTPRYLIKTRGQQVTLSCSPISGHRSVSWYQQTPGQGLQFLFEYFSETQRNKGNFPGRFSGRQFSNSRSEMNVSTLELGDSALYLCASSLRGNGLISGANVLTFGAGSRLTVL.